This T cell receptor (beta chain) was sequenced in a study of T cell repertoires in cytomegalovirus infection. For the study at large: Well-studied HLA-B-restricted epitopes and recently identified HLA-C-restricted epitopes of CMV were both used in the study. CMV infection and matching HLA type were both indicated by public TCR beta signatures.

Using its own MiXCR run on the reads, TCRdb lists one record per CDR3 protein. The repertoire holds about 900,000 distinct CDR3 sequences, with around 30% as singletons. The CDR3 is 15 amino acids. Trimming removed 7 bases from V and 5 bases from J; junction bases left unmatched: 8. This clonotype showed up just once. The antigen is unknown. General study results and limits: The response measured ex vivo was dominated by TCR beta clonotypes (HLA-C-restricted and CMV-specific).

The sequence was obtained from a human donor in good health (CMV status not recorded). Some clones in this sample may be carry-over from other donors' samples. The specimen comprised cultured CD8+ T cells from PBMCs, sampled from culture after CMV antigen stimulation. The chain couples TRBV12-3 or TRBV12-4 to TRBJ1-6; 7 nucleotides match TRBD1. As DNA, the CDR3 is TGTGCCAGCAACCCGACAGGGTTAGATAATTCACCCCTCCACTTT. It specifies CASNPTGLDNSPLHF.